The 9 T cell receptor beta chains reported below all come from one sample, sequenced in a study of T cell repertoires in cytomegalovirus infection. TCRdb re-derived calls from the reads in MiXCR, one entry per CDR3 protein. Of about 250,000 distinct CDR3 sequences in the sample, around 12% were seen once. The specimen sequenced was PBMCs. These receptors all stem from a human donor in good health (CMV status not recorded). Some clones in this sample may be carry-over from other donors' samples.

This clonotype has a count of ten or more. This chain uses TRBV7-2 with TRBJ2-3; TRBD2 agrees at 8 bases. The CDR3 has 19 residues. The germline CDR1 and CDR2 sequences are SGHTA and FQGNSA. Trimming removed 1 base from V and 2 bases from J; junction bases left unmatched: 14. The CDR3 DNA reads TGTGCCAGCAGCTTAGGCACTAGCGGAAGTTTGTGGATCACAGATACGCAGTATTTT. Its translation: CASSLGTSGSLWITDTQYF.

This clonotype was observed a handful of times. V is TRBV6-5 and J is TRBJ1-2; TRBD1 is a possible D gene (5 bases). This CDR3 contains 15 residues. Germline CDR1 MNHEY, CDR2 SVGAGI. The V end was cut by 6 bases, the J end by 4 bases, with 18 bases between. The CDR3 nucleotides are TGTGCCAGCAGCTCCCATCTAACAGGATCCTATGGCTACACCTTC. It codes for CASSSHLTGSYGYTF.

This clonotype has more than one count but fewer than ten. The junction departs from germline at one end; a sequencing error may be responsible. The rearrangement uses TRBV12-3 or TRBV12-4 and TRBJ2-7; D possibly corresponds to TRBD2 (6 bases). This CDR3 spans 14 amino acids. CDR3 DNA sequence: TGTGCCAGTAGTTACCCCCGGGGGTCCTACGAGCAGTACTTC. This encodes CASSYPRGSYEQYF.

Note on this clonotype: Germline is not matched at one junction end, which may reflect a read error. The DNA for the CDR3 is TGTGCCAGCAGCCAAGTTACCGCTACCCCAGCTTACTTT. Amino acids: CASSQVTATPAYF. The chain is built from TRBV14 and TRBJ1-1; no clear D. The germline gives CDR1 SGHDN, CDR2 FVKESK. CDR3 length equals 13 residues.

The genes are TRBV20-1 and TRBJ2-2; no clear D gene. The CDR3 length is 16 residues. V was cut by 6 bases and J by 6 bases, with 23 bases left in between. Per the germline V gene, CDR1 is DFQATT and CDR2 is SNEGSKA (reference sequence). The DNA for the CDR3 is TGCAGTGCCCTTCCCTCCGGGCCTTGGACGGCCGGGGAGCTGTTTTTT. Translated: CSALPSGPWTAGELFF.

The chain uses TRBV19 and TRBJ1-5, with 8 positions matching TRBD1. Per germline, CDR1 LNHDA and CDR2 SQIVND (reference sequence). J was trimmed by 7 bases and V by 7 bases; bases with no gene match: 3. This CDR3 has 12 amino acids. The CDR3, as DNA: TGTGCCAGTACCCAGGGGGCCCAGCCCCAGCATTTT. It encodes CASTQGAQPQHF. The variable domain in full, with the rest retrieved from reference TRBV19 and TRBJ1-5, is DGGITQSPKYLFRKEGQNVTLSCEQNLNHDAMYWYRQDPGQGLRLIYYSQIVNDFQKGDIAEGYSVSREKKESFPLTVTSAQKNPTAFYLCASTQGAQPQHFGDGTRLSIL.

The rearrangement uses TRBV7-2 and TRBJ1-4; 10 bases fit TRBD1. The V gene end was trimmed by 2 bases and the J gene end by 8 bases; junction bases not matched to a gene: 5. CDR3 length equals 15 residues. Germline CDR1 SGHTA, CDR2 FQGNSA. Here the CDR3 reads CASSLNGQGGEKLFF. In DNA, the CDR3 is TGTGCCAGCAGCTTAAACGGACAGGGGGGAGAAAAACTGTTTTTT.

The sample holds many counts of this clonotype. CDR3 DNA sequence: TGTGCCAGCAGCCCCCCCCCGGACCAAGAGACCCAGTACTTC. Residues: CASSPPPDQETQYF. The chain recombines TRBV7-2 with TRBJ2-5; unclear D gene. This CDR3 comprises 14 residues. V lost 5 bases and J lost 0, with 10 bases in between. The V gene's germline CDR1 is SGHTA and CDR2 FQGNSA.

There are a few counts of this clonotype. This sequence joins TRBV19 and TRBJ2-7; perhaps TRBD2 as D (6 bases). Germline V CDR1 and CDR2: LNHDA, SQIVND (reference sequence). The CDR3 contains 14 residues. The V and J ends lost 7 bases and 0 bases respectively, with 13 bases between them. This CDR3 reads CASTSDPSSYEQYF. In DNA, the CDR3 is TGTGCCAGTACTAGCGACCCCAGCTCCTACGAGCAGTACTTC.